One and the same sample provided the 30 T cell receptor beta chains below, sequenced in a study of blood T cell repertoires in COVID-19. Sequencing was performed with immunoSEQ multiplex PCR; in TCRdb, only in-frame clones are kept and a portion is missing. The profile shows fewer than 250,000 clones, around 86% of them singletons. Input material: peripheral blood. These TCRs come from a man aged 50-59 years with COVID-19, enrolled during active disease.

This clone appeared a single time. Relative to the germline gene, one junction end is altered; a read error may explain this. The genes are TRBV6-2 or TRBV6-3 and TRBJ2-7; 7 bases agree with TRBD1. This CDR3 has 11 residues. The germline CDR1 and CDR2 sequences are MNHEY and SVGEGT. The CDR3 DNA is TGTGCCAGCAGCCCAGGACAGGAGCGGTACTTC. Its protein product is CASSPGQERYF.

The genes are TRBV4-3 and TRBJ2-1, with D tentatively TRBD1 (5 bases). The CDR3 is made up of 18 amino acids. Trimming removed 1 base at V and 1 base at J, with 17 bases between. Germline loops: CDR1 LGHNA, CDR2 YSLEER. The CDR3: CASSQGGGRTNSYNEQFF. The CDR3 region has the DNA TGCGCCAGCAGCCAAGGGGGCGGTAGGACAAATTCCTACAATGAGCAGTTCTTC.

CDR3 DNA: TGTGCCAGCAGTTATGCACATACAGGGGGCCGGGGCAATCAGCCCCAGCATTTT. Encoded protein: CASSYAHTGGRGNQPQHF. The rearrangement joins TRBV6-2 or TRBV6-3 to TRBJ1-5, with TRBD1 matching 9 bases. CDR3 length equals 18 residues. Germline CDR1 MNHEY, CDR2 SVGEGT. Trimming at V came to 3 bases and at J to 2 bases, leaving 11 bases not matched to a gene.

The rearrangement uses TRBV28 and TRBJ1-2; possibly TRBD1 for D (6 bases). Trimming left V 5 bases short and J 3 bases short, with 19 bases between. This CDR3 comprises 16 residues. From germline, CDR1 is MDHEN and CDR2 SYDVKM. The CDR3 sequence: CASSITGDTFDYGYTF. The CDR3 DNA reads TGTGCCAGCAGTATAACCGGGGACACTTTCGACTATGGCTACACCTTC.

A single count supports this clone. The chain joins TRBV7-6 to TRBJ2-7; TRBD2 matches at 14 bases. This CDR3 comprises 18 residues. The junction had 8 bases not matched to a gene; V was cut back by 1 base and J by 3 bases. Germline lookup yields CDR1 SGHVS and CDR2 FNYEAQ. CDR3: CASSLGGTSGSRFYEQYF. The CDR3 bases are TGTGCCAGCAGCTTAGGAGGGACTAGCGGGAGCCGGTTCTACGAGCAGTACTTC.

The DNA of the CDR3 is TGTGCCAGCTCACCTATAGAAGCCTACGAGCAGTACTTC. Residues: CASSPIEAYEQYF. The chain links TRBV18 to TRBJ2-7; no clear D. Looked up from germline, CDR1 is KGHSH and CDR2 is LQKENI. The CDR3 covers 13 residues. Trimming removed 3 bases at V and 2 bases at J, with 8 bases between.

The chain links TRBV9 to TRBJ2-1; TRBD1 aligns across 7 bases. The CDR3 loop spans 15 amino acids. Germline values: CDR1 SGDLS, CDR2 YYNGEE. The junction had 6 bases not matched to a gene; V was cut back by 4 bases and J by 2 bases. The CDR3, as DNA: TGTGCCAGCAGCATACAGGGGTCCCCCTACAATGAGCAGTTCTTC. This codes for CASSIQGSPYNEQFF. Drawing the rest from reference TRBV9 and TRBJ2-1, the complete variable domain is DSGVTQTPKHLITATGQRVTLRCSPRSGDLSVYWYQQSLDQGLQFLIQYYNGEERAKGNILERFSAQQFPDLHSELNLSSLELGDSALYFCASSIQGSPYNEQFFGPGTRLTVL.

V is TRBV6-5 and J is TRBJ2-2; 9 nucleotides align to TRBD1. Germline loops: CDR1 MNHEY, CDR2 SVGAGI. The CDR3 length is 15 residues. The V and J ends lost 8 bases and 4 bases, in that order; junction bases with no gene match: 8. This chain's CDR3 is CASQRDRVRTGELFF. In DNA, the CDR3 is TGTGCCAGCCAGAGGGACAGGGTCCGCACCGGGGAGCTGTTTTTT.

The chain combines TRBV29-1 with TRBJ2-1; D is possibly TRBD1 (6 bases). The germline gives CDR1 SQVTM, CDR2 ANQGSEA. The CDR3 totals 14 residues. Trimming stripped 7 bases from V and 5 bases from J, with 18 bases between. DNA of the CDR3: TGCAGCGCTACACAGGGCATAGACAACAATGAGCAGTTCTTC. Encoded protein: CSATQGIDNNEQFF.

The J gene is TRBJ1-5, the V gene TRBV4-3; D ambiguous. In germline, CDR1 is LGHNA, CDR2 YSLEER. The CDR3 length is 13 residues. With 0 bases removed from V and 5 bases from J, the gap between germline ends came to 5 bases. The CDR3 spells CASSQDSDQPQHF. Written as DNA, the CDR3 is TGCGCCAGCAGCCAAGATTCAGATCAGCCCCAGCATTTT.

The rearrangement joins TRBV5-1 to TRBJ2-1; 8 bases map to TRBD2. The V and J ends lost 4 bases and 5 bases, in that order; junction bases with no gene match: 8. The CDR3 contains 15 residues. Germline V gene sequence: CDR1 SGHRS, CDR2 YFSETQ. CDR3 nucleotide sequence: TGCGCCAGCAGCGATAGCGGGACTATCCACAATGAGCAGTTCTTC. Its translation is CASSDSGTIHNEQFF.

The chain couples TRBV27 to TRBJ2-7, with D perhaps TRBD2 (5 bases). This CDR3 contains 13 residues. Deletions cut 6 bases from V and 4 bases from J, with 13 bases between. Germline CDR1 is MNHEY and CDR2 is SMNVEV (reference sequence). The CDR3 loop is CASSRTPAYEQYF. In DNA, the CDR3 is TGTGCCAGCAGCAGGACTCCAGCGTACGAGCAGTACTTC.

The CDR3 DNA is TGTGCCAGCAATTCTCTAGCGGGGGGGCCGATAGGATCTGATACGCAGTATTTT. As protein: CASNSLAGGPIGSDTQYF. This chain joins TRBV4-2 and TRBJ2-3, with 12 bases aligning to TRBD2. This CDR3 has 18 amino acids. Germline V gene sequence: CDR1 LGHNA, CDR2 YNFKEQ. J lost 6 bases, V lost 7 bases, and 17 bases had no gene match.

V usage is TRBV19 and J usage is TRBJ2-1; perhaps TRBD1 as D (6 bases). Per germline, CDR1 LNHDA and CDR2 SQIVND (reference sequence). V was shortened by 8 bases and J by 2 bases, with 16 bases between the two germline ends. This CDR3 has 15 amino acids. As DNA, the CDR3 is TGTGCCAGTGAATCAGGGGTTAAGGCCTACAATGAGCAGTTCTTC. It translates to CASESGVKAYNEQFF. The full variable domain, completed using reference TRBV19 and TRBJ2-1, is DGGITQSPKYLFRKEGQNVTLSCEQNLNHDAMYWYRQDPGQGLRLIYYSQIVNDFQKGDIAEGYSVSREKKESFPLTVTSAQKNPTAFYLCASESGVKAYNEQFFGPGTRLTVL.

The chain recombines TRBV4-2 with TRBJ2-3, with 13 bases that match TRBD2. Germline V lookup: CDR1 LGHNA, CDR2 YNFKEQ. Trimming cost V 0 bases and J 5 bases; bases outside gene matches: 8. This CDR3 contains 18 residues. The CDR3 nucleotides are TGTGCCAGCAGCCAAGATCCCCCACTAGCGGGAGGGGTAGATACGCAGTATTTT. Its protein is CASSQDPPLAGGVDTQYF.

This clone turned up a few times. The chain recombines TRBV6-4 with TRBJ2-7; maybe TRBD2 (6 bases). CDR1 is MRHNA and CDR2 is SNTAGT in the germline V gene. Between the trimmed V and J ends, which lost 4 bases and 3 bases, there was a span of 10 bases. The CDR3 runs to 13 residues. The CDR3 loop is CASSAASVYEQYF. CDR3 bases: TGTGCCAGCAGTGCCGCTAGCGTCTACGAGCAGTACTTC.

The chain combines TRBV7-3 with TRBJ2-3; possible D gene TRBD1, 6 bases. V lost 4 bases and J 4 bases, leaving 9 bases between the germline ends. This CDR3 is 13 amino acids long. Germline CDR1 is SGHTA and CDR2 is FQGTGA. The CDR3 spells CASSSPGADTQYF. DNA for the CDR3: TGTGCCAGCAGCTCCCCAGGGGCAGATACGCAGTATTTT. The complete variable domain, with remaining parts taken from reference TRBV7-3 and TRBJ2-3, reads GAGVSQTPSNKVTEKGKYVELRCDPISGHTALYWYRQSLGQGPEFLIYFQGTGAADDSGLPNDRFFAVRPEGSVSTLKIQRTERGDSAVYLCASSSPGADTQYFGPGTRLTVL.

The chain is built from TRBV27 and TRBJ1-6, with D perhaps TRBD1 (6 bases). Germline values: CDR1 MNHEY, CDR2 SMNVEV (reference sequence). This CDR3 has 12 amino acids. Between the trimmed V and J ends, which lost 10 bases and 6 bases, there was a span of 10 bases. CDR3 sequence (DNA): TGTGCCACTCGACAGGCTAATTCACCCCTCCACTTT. Translating it yields CATRQANSPLHF.

This chain joins TRBV6-5 and TRBJ1-2; D possibly corresponds to TRBD1 (6 bases). V lost 4 bases to trimming and J lost 7 bases, with 16 bases between them. Germline loops: CDR1 MNHEY, CDR2 SVGAGI. CDR3 size: 14 residues. CDR3 coding DNA: TGTGCCAGCAGTTCGCTAGGGGGATCGTCTGGCTACACCTTC. Protein product: CASSSLGGSSGYTF.

This sequence joins TRBV19 and TRBJ1-2; TRBD1 is a possible D gene (6 bases). Per the germline V gene, CDR1 is LNHDA and CDR2 is SQIVND (reference sequence). The CDR3 loop spans 14 amino acids. The V end was cut by 7 bases, the J end by 7 bases, with 19 bases between. CDR3: CASISRGRGTGYTF. CDR3 DNA sequence: TGTGCCAGTATTAGCAGGGGCAGGGGAACTGGCTACACCTTC. Drawing the rest from reference TRBV19 and TRBJ1-2, the complete variable domain is DGGITQSPKYLFRKEGQNVTLSCEQNLNHDAMYWYRQDPGQGLRLIYYSQIVNDFQKGDIAEGYSVSREKKESFPLTVTSAQKNPTAFYLCASISRGRGTGYTFGSGTRLTVV.

In the case of this clone: One junction end does not reproduce the germline sequence, and a read error may be involved. J is TRBJ2-7 and V is TRBV6-5; TRBD1 matches at 7 bases. CDR3 length: 14 residues. Germline V CDR1 and CDR2: MNHEY, SVGAGI. The CDR3 protein is CTSSYEQGSHEQYF. CDR3 DNA sequence: TGTACCAGCAGTTACGAACAGGGGTCCCACGAGCAGTACTTC.

The chain uses TRBV18 and TRBJ1-6; TRBD1 matches 7 bases. Germline CDR1 and CDR2: KGHSH and LQKENI. This CDR3 has 13 amino acids. Losses at the gene ends were 2 bases for V and 10 bases for J; bases not matched to a gene: 2. The CDR3 sequence: CASSPDRDSPLHF. The DNA for the CDR3 is TGTGCCAGCTCACCAGACAGGGACTCACCCCTCCACTTT. The full variable domain, rest sourced from reference TRBV18 and TRBJ1-6, is NAGVMQNPRHLVRRRGQEARLRCSPMKGHSHVYWYRQLPEEGLKFMVYLQKENIIDESGMPKERFSAEFPKEGPSILRIQQVVRGDSAAYFCASSPDRDSPLHFGNGTRLTVT.

This rearrangement joins TRBV12-3 or TRBV12-4 to TRBJ1-5, with unresolved D. V lost 5 bases, J lost 6 bases, and 8 bases lay in between. The CDR3 covers 12 residues. The CDR3 coding sequence is TGTGCCAGCAGTGAAATGAGTCAGCCCCAGCATTTT. Encoded protein: CASSEMSQPQHF.

The V gene is TRBV2, the J gene TRBJ1-6; TRBD1 might be the D (6 bases). Germline assignment: CDR1 SNHLY and CDR2 FYNNEI. The CDR3 has 14 amino acids. V lost 7 bases and J lost 7, with 14 bases in between. CDR3 protein: CASIEDSRNSPLHF. CDR3 in DNA: TGTGCCAGCATCGAGGACAGTCGGAATTCACCCCTCCACTTT.

This chain connects TRBV6-5 to TRBJ2-6; TRBD1 might be the D (5 bases). Germline V gene data show CDR1 as MNHEY and CDR2 as SVGAGI. Trimming cost V 5 bases and J 0 bases, with 8 bases left between them. The CDR3 has 15 residues. CDR3 nucleotide sequence: TGTGCCAGCAGTAGAAGGGGCTCTGGGGCCAACGTCCTGACTTTC. It yields the protein CASSRRGSGANVLTF.

This sequence joins TRBV4-1 and TRBJ2-3; TRBD2 aligns across 15 bases. The CDR3 sequence is 20 residues long. Looked up from germline, CDR1 is MGHRA and CDR2 is YSYEKL. J lost 5 bases, V lost 0 bases, and 12 bases had no gene match. The CDR3 is CASSQERVGTSGGRGDTQYF. In DNA, the CDR3 is TGCGCCAGCAGCCAAGAACGGGTCGGGACTAGCGGGGGGCGGGGAGATACGCAGTATTTT.

The genes are TRBV30 and TRBJ1-5; no clear D gene. Trimming removed 5 bases from V and 0 bases from J, with 14 bases in between. The CDR3 loop spans 15 amino acids. CDR1 and CDR2 from the germline V gene are GTSNPN and SVGIG (reference sequence). CDR3 loop: CAWALPGYSNQPQHF. In nucleotides, the CDR3 is TGTGCCTGGGCGCTTCCGGGATATAGCAATCAGCCCCAGCATTTT.

Notes on this clone: Different DNA sequences within this sample yield the same CDR3. V usage is TRBV28 and J usage is TRBJ1-6, with TRBD1 identical over 7 bases. Trimming at V came to 4 bases and at J to 0 bases, leaving 3 bases not matched to a gene. The length of the CDR3 is 16 residues. Germline CDR1 MDHEN, CDR2 SYDVKM. The CDR3 here is CASSSQGSSYNSPLHF. CDR3 nucleotides: TGTGCCAGCAGTTCACAGGGGAGCTCCTATAATTCACCCCTCCACTTT.

This clone was counted a single time. The rearrangement joins TRBV5-6 to TRBJ1-2, with TRBD1 as a possible D gene (5 bases). V lost 4 bases, J lost 13 bases, and 20 bases lay in between. The CDR3 is 13 amino acids. Germline CDR1 reads SGHDT; CDR2 reads YYEEEE. Here the CDR3 reads CASSPQTRDFGTF. CDR3 DNA: TGTGCCAGCAGCCCGCAAACCCGGGACTTCGGCACCTTC.

This rearrangement joins TRBV2 to TRBJ1-4; perhaps TRBD1 as D (5 bases). The V end was cut by 3 bases, the J end by 8 bases, with 16 bases between. Looked up from germline, CDR1 is SNHLY and CDR2 is FYNNEI. The CDR3 is 15 amino acids. Here the CDR3 reads CASSDTGTRGEKLFF. In DNA form, the CDR3 reads TGTGCCAGCAGTGACACAGGAACTCGGGGGGAAAAACTGTTTTTT.